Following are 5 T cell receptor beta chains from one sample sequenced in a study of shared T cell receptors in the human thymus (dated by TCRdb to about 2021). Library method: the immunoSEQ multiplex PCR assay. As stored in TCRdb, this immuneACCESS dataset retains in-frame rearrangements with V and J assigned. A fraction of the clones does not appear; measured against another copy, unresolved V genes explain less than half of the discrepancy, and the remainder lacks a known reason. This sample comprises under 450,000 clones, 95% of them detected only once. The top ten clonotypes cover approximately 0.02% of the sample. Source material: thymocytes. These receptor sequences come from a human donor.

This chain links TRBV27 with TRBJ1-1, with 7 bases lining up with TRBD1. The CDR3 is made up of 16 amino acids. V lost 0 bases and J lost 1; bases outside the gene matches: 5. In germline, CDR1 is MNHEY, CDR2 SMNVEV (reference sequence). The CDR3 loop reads CASSLSKRQGNTEAFF. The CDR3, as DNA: TGTGCCAGCAGTTTATCGAAACGACAGGGGAACACTGAAGCTTTCTTT.

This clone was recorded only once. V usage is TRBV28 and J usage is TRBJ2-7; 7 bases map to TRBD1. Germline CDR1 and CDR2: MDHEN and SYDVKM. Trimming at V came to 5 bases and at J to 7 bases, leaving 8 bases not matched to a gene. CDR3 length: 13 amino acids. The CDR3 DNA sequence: TGTGCCAGCAGTATCGACAGGGCCCGAGAGCAGTACTTC. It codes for CASSIDRAREQYF. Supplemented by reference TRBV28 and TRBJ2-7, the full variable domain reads DVKVTQSSRYLVKRTGEKVFLECVQDMDHENMFWYRQDPGLGLRLIYFSYDVKMKEKGDIPEGYSVSREKKERFSLILESASTNQTSMYLCASSIDRAREQYFGPGTRLTVT.

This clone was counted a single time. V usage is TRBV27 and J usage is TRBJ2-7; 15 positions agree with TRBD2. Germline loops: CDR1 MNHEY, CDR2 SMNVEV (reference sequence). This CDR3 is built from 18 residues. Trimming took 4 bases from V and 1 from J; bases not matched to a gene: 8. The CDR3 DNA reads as TGTGCCAGCAGTTCTCAAGGACTAGCGGGAGGGAGTTCCTACGAGCAGTACTTC. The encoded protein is CASSSQGLAGGSSYEQYF.

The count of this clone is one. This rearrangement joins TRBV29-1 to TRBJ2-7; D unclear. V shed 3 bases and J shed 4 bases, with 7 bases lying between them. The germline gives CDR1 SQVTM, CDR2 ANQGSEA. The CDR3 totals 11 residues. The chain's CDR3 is CSVEENYEQYF. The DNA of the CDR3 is TGCAGCGTTGAGGAGAATTACGAGCAGTACTTC.

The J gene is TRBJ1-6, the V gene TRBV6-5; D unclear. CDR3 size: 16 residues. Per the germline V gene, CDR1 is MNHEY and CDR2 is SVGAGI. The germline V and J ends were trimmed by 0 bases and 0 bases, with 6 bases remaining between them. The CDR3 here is CASSYSKSSYNSPLHF. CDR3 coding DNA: TGTGCCAGCAGTTACTCGAAGAGCTCCTATAATTCACCCCTCCACTTT.